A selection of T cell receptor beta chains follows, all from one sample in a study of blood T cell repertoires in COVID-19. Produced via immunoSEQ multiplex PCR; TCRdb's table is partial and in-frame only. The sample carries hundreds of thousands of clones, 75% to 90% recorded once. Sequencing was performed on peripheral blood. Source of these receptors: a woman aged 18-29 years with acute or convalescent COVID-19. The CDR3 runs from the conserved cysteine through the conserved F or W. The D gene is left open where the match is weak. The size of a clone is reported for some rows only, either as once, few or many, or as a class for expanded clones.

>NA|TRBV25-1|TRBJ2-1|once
CASRIQWNEQFF
TGTGCCAGCAGGATACAATGGAATGAGCAGTTCTTC
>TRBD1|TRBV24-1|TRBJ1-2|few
CATSDLQGAHGYTF
TGTGCCACCAGTGATTTGCAGGGGGCGCATGGCTACACCTTC
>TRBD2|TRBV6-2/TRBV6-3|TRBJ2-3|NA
CASSLPSGFTDTQYF
TGTGCCAGCAGTTTACCTAGCGGGTTCACAGATACGCAGTATTTT
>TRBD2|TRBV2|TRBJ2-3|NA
CASSPRRLATTDTQYF
TGTGCCAGCAGTCCCCGCCGACTAGCTACCACAGATACGCAGTATTTT
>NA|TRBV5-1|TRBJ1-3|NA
CASSPNSGNTIYF
TGCGCCAGCAGCCCAAACTCTGGAAACACCATATATTTT
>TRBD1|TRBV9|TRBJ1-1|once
CASTPGDRDTEAFF
TGTGCCAGCACCCCCGGAGACAGGGACACTGAAGCTTTCTTT
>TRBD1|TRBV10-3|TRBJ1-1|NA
CAISRVGQGMNTEAFF
TGTGCCATCAGTAGAGTGGGACAGGGGATGAACACTGAAGCTTTCTTT
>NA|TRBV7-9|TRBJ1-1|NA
CASSFSRQLNTEAFF
TGTGCCAGCAGCTTTAGTAGACAGCTGAACACTGAAGCTTTCTTT
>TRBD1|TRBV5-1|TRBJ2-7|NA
CASSPDGQVSYEQYF
TGCGCCAGCAGCCCAGACGGACAGGTTTCCTACGAGCAGTACTTC
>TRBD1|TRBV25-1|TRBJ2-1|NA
CASSAGQGRANEQFF
TGTGCCAGCAGTGCCGGACAGGGAAGGGCAAATGAGCAGTTCTTC
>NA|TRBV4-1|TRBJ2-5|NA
CASGRTQETQYF
TGCGCCAGCGGGAGAACTCAAGAGACCCAGTACTTC
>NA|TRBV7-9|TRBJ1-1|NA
CASMGHTGGTEAFF
TGTGCCAGCATGGGACACACAGGTGGCACTGAAGCTTTCTTT
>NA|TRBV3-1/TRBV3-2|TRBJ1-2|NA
CASSQDQGNYGYTF
TGTGCCAGCAGCCAAGATCAGGGAAACTATGGCTACACCTTC
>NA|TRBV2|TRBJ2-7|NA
CASSEVRTWLTDEQYF
TGTGCCAGCAGTGAAGTAAGGACATGGTTGACTGACGAGCAGTACTTC
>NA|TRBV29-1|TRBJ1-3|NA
CSVRGYTGGGNTIYF
TGCAGCGTCCGGGGTTACACCGGCGGAGGAAACACCATATATTTT
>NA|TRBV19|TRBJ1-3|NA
CASSSEGWASAGNTIYF
TGTGCCAGTAGTAGTGAGGGTTGGGCCTCTGCAGGAAACACCATATATTTT
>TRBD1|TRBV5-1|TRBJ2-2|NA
CASSLAGQGNTGELFF
TGCGCCAGCAGCTTGGCAGGACAGGGGAACACCGGGGAGCTGTTTTTT
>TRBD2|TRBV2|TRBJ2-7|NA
CASSASGGPSYEQYF
TGTGCCAGCAGTGCAAGCGGGGGCCCTTCCTACGAGCAGTACTTC
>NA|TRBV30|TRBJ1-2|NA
CACQRGGGYTF
TGTGCCTGCCAAAGGGGGGGAGGCTACACCTTC
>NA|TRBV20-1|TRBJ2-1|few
CSASRLASSYNEQFF
TGCAGTGCTAGTAGGCTAGCGTCTTCCTACAATGAGCAGTTCTTC
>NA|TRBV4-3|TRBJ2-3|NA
CASSPGRGLPADTQYF
TGCGCCAGCAGCCCCGGAAGGGGCCTTCCCGCAGATACGCAGTATTTT
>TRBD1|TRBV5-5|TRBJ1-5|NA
CASSFEGQGNQPQHF
TGTGCCAGCAGCTTTGAGGGACAGGGGAATCAGCCCCAGCATTTT
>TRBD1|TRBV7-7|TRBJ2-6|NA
CASSSGTGGGPGANVLTF
TGTGCCAGCAGCTCCGGGACAGGGGGAGGGCCTGGGGCCAACGTCCTGACTTTC
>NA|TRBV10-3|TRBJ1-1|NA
CAISANGGTEAFF
TGTGCCATCAGTGCCAACGGGGGCACTGAAGCTTTCTTT